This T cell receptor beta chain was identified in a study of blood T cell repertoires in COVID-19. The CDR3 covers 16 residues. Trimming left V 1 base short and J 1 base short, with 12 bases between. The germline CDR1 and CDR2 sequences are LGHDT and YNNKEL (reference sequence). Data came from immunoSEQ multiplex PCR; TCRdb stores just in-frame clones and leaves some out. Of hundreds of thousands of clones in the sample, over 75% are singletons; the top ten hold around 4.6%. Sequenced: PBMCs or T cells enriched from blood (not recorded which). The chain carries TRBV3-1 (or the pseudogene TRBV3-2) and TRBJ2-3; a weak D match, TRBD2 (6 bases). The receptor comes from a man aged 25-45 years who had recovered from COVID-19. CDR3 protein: CASSQAAASGTDTQYF. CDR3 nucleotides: TGTGCCAGCAGCCAAGCGGCCGCTAGCGGCACAGATACGCAGTATTTT.